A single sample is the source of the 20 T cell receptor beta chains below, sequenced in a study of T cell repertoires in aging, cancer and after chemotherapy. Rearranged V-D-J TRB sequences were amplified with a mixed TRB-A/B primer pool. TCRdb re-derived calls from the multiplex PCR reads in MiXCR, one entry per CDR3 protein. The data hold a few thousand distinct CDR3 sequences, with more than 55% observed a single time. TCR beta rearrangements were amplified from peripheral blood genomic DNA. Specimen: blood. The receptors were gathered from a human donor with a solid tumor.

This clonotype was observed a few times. CDR3 in amino acids: CSVDNSGLAGGSEQYF. CDR3 nucleotide sequence: TGCAGCGTTGATAACTCTGGGCTAGCGGGGGGTAGCGAGCAGTACTTC. The rearrangement links TRBV29-1 to TRBJ2-7; 11 nucleotides agree with TRBD2. This CDR3 is built from 16 residues. Germline CDR1 reads SQVTM; CDR2 reads ANQGSEA. The V and J ends lost 3 bases and 6 bases, in that order; junction bases with no gene match: 13.

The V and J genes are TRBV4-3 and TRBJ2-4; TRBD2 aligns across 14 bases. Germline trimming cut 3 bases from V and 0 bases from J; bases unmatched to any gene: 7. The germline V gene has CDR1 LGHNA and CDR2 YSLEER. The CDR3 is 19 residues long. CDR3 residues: CASSQAPGTSGGAKNIQYF. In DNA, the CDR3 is TGCGCCAGCAGCCAGGCCCCCGGGACTAGCGGGGGAGCCAAAAACATTCAGTACTTC.

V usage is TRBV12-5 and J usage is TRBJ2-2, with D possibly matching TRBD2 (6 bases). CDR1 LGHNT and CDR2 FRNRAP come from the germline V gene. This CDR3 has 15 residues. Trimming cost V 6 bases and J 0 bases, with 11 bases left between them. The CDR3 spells CASGTGLSNTGELFF. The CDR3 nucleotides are TGTGCTAGTGGCACAGGACTATCGAACACCGGGGAGCTGTTTTTT.

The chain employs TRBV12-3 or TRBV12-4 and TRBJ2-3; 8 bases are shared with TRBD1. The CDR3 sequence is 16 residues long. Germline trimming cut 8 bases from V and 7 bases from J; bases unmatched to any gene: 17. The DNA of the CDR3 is TGTGCCAGCTTCCAGGCACCCAGGACAGGGCGGCATACGCAGTATTTT. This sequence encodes CASFQAPRTGRHTQYF.

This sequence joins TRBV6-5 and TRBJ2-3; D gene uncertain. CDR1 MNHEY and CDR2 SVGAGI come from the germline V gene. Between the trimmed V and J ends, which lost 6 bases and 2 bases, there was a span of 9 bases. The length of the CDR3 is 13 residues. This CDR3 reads CASRLHNTDTQYF. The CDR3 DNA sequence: TGTGCCAGCAGACTACACAACACAGATACGCAGTATTTT.

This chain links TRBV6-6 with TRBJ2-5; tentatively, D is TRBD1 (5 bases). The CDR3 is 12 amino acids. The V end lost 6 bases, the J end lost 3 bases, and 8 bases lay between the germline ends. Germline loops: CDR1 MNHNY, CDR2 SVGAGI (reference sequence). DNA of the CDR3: TGTGCCAGCAGGCAGGGTGAAGAGACCCAGTACTTC. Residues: CASRQGEETQYF.

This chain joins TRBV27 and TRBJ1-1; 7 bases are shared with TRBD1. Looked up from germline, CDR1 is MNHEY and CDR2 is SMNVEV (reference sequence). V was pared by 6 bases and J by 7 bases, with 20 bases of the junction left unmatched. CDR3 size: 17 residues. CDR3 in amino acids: CASSPYPPDRAEVEAFF. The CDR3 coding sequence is TGTGCCAGCAGCCCTTACCCCCCCGACAGGGCGGAGGTTGAAGCTTTCTTT.

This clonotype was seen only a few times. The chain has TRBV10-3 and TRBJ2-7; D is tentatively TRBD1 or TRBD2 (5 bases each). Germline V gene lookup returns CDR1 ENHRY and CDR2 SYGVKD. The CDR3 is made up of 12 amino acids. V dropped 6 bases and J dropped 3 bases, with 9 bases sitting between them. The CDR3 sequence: CAIRGEGYEQYF. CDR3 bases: TGTGCCATCAGGGGGGAAGGCTACGAGCAGTACTTC.

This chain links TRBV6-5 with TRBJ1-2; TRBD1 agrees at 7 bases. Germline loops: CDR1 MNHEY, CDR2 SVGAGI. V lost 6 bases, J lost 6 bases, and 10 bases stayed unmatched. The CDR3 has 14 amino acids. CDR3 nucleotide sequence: TGTGCCAGCAGCGCGGAGACAGGGTCGAATGGCTACACCTTC. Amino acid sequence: CASSAETGSNGYTF.

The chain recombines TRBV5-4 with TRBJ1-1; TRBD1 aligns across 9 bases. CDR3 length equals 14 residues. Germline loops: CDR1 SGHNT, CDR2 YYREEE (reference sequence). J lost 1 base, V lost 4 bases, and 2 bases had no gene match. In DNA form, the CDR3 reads TGTGCCAGCAGCGTGGACAGGGGGAACACTGAAGCTTTCTTT. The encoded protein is CASSVDRGNTEAFF.

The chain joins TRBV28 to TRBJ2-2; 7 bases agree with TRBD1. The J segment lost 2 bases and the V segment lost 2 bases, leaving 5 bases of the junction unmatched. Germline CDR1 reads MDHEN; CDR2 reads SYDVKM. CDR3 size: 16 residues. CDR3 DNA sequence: TGTGCCAGCAGTTTAATCTCAGGGGGAAACACCGGGGAGCTGTTTTTT. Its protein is CASSLISGGNTGELFF.

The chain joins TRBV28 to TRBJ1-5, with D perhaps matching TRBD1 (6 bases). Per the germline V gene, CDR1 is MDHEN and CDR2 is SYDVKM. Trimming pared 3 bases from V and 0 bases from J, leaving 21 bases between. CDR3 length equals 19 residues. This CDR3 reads CASSFGDTGPIYSNQPQHF. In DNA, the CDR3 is TGTGCCAGCAGTTTTGGGGACACGGGCCCCATCTATAGCAATCAGCCCCAGCATTTT.

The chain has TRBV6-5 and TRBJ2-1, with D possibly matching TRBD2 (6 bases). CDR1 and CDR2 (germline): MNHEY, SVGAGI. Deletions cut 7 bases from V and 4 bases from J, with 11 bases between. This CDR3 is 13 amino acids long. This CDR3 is CASMASEYNEQFF. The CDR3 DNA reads TGTGCCAGCATGGCTAGCGAGTACAATGAGCAGTTCTTC.

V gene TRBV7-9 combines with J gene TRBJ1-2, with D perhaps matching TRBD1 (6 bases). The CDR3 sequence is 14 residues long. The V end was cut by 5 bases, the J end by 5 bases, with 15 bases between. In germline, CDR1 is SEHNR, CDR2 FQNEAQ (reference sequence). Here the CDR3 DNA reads TGTGCCAGCAGCCCCAAGGGGGACCCTTATGGCTACACCTTC. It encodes CASSPKGDPYGYTF.

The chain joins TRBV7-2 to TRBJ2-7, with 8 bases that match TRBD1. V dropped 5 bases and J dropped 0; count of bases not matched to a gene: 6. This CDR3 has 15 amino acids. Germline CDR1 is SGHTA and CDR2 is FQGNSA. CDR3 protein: CASSRTGMSSYEQYF. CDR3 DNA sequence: TGTGCCAGCAGCCGGACAGGGATGAGCTCCTACGAGCAGTACTTC.

CDR3: CSASGTPQETQYF. CDR3 sequence (DNA): TGCAGTGCTAGCGGGACACCTCAAGAGACCCAGTACTTC. The chain joins TRBV20-1 to TRBJ2-5; perhaps TRBD1 as D (6 bases). CDR3 size: 13 residues. The germline gives CDR1 DFQATT, CDR2 SNEGSKA (reference sequence). V lost 3 bases to trimming and J lost 2 bases, with 10 bases between them.

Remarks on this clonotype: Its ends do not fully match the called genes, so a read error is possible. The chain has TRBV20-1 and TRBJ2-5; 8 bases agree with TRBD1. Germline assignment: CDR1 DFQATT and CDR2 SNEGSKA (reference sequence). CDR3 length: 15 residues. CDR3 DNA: TGCAGTGCGAGAGGTGGGACAGGTCACCAAGAGACCCAGTACTTC. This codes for CSARGGTGHQETQYF.

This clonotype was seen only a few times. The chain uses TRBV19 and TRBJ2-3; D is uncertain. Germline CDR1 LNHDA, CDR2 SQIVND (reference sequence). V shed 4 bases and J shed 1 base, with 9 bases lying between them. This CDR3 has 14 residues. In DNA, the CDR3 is TGTGCCAGTAGTACAATCCAGGGCACAGATACGCAGTATTTT. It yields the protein CASSTIQGTDTQYF.

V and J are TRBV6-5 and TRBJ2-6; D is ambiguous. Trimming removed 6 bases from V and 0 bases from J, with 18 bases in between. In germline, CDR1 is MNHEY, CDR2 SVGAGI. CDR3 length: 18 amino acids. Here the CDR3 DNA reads TGTGCCAGCAGCCCCTTAGCAGTTGGGTACTCTGGGGCCAACGTCCTGACTTTC. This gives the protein CASSPLAVGYSGANVLTF.

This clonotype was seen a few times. The CDR3 nucleotides read TGTGCCAGCAGTTTGCCCGGGACTAGTAGCGAGCAGTACTTC. Amino acids: CASSLPGTSSEQYF. This chain joins TRBV6-2 or TRBV6-3 and TRBJ2-7, with 8 nucleotides matching TRBD2. The CDR3 sequence is 14 residues long. Germline V gene sequence: CDR1 MNHEY, CDR2 SVGEGT. The J segment lost 6 bases and the V segment lost 4 bases, leaving 8 bases of the junction unmatched.